This T cell receptor (beta chain) was documented in a study of blood T cell repertoires in COVID-19. Measured with immunoSEQ multiplex PCR; TCRdb has only the in-frame clones, and not every one. The profile shows 45,000 to 55,000 clones, over 75% of them singletons. Germline CDR1 reads SGHRS; CDR2 reads YFSETQ. V lost 8 bases and J 11 bases, leaving 22 bases between the germline ends. CDR3 size: 13 residues. Sample: peripheral blood. This TCR came from a human donor in a cohort sampled during active COVID-19. V usage is TRBV5-1 and J usage is TRBJ1-1; D might be TRBD1 (5 bases). The CDR3 DNA reads TGCGCCAGTTCCTCCGGGACTACCGGCGACGCTTTCTTT. This sequence encodes CASSSGTTGDAFF.